This T cell receptor (beta chain) was identified in a study of blood T cell dynamics during melanoma immunotherapy. Across the whole study: Metastatic melanoma patients received first-line pembrolizumab or nivolumab plus ipilimumab.

Overall study findings and caveats: cfDNA rearrangement score rose from T0 to W3 with disease control. It remained unknown if the driving T cell clones were melanoma-specific.

Clones were sequenced by immunoSEQ multiplex PCR, and TCRdb holds only the in-frame ones, with some missing. Seen here are about 1,200 clones, 81% observed once, and the top ten hold approximately 9.8%. As for this clone: No antigen is known for it.

As for time point: week 3, after first cycle of checkpoint inhibitor. The V gene's germline CDR1 is LGHNA and CDR2 YNFKEQ. The CDR3 has 16 residues. V lost 1 base to trimming and J lost 2 bases, with 11 bases between them. The sequence came from a human donor with melanoma. The sequencing used cell-free DNA from blood, collected from a patient treated with checkpoint blockade. The gene calls are TRBV4-2 and TRBJ2-2; the D gene is possibly TRBD1 (6 bases). CDR3 coding DNA: TGTGCCAGCAGCCAAGTTTGGACAGCTAACACCGGGGAGCTGTTTTTT. Amino acids: CASSQVWTANTGELFF.